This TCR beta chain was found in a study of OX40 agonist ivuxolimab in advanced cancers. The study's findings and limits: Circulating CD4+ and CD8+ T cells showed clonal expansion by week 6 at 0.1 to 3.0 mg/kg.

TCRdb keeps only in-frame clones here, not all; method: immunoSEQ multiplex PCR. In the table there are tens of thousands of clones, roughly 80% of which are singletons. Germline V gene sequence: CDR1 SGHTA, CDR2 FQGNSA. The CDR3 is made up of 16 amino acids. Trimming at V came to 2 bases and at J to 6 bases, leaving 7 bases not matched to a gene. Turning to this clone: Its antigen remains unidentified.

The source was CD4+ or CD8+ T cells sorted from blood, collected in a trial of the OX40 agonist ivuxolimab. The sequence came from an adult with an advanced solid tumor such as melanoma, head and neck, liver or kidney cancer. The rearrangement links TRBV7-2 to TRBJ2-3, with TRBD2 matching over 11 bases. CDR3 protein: CASSLPSSGRWDTQYF. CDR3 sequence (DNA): TGTGCCAGCAGCTTACCCTCTAGCGGGAGGTGGGATACGCAGTATTTT. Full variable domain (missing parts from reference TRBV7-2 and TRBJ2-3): GAGVSQSPSNKVTEKGKDVELRCDPISGHTALYWYRQSLGQGLEFLIYFQGNSAPDKSGLPSDRFSAERTGGSVSTLTIQRTQQEDSAVYLCASSLPSSGRWDTQYFGPGTRLTVL.